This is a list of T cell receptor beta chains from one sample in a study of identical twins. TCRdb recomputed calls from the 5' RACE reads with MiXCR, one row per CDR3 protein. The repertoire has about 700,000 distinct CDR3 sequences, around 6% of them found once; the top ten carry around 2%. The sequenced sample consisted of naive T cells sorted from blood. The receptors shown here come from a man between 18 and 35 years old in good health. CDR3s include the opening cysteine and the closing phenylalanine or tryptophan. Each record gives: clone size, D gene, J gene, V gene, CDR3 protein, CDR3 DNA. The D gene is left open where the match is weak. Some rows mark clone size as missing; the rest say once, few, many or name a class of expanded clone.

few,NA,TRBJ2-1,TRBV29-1,CSTDSYNEQFF,TGCAGCACGGACAGTTACAATGAGCAGTTCTTC
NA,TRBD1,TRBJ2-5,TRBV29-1,CSVDAGGQETQYF,TGCAGCGTGGATGCAGGGGGCCAAGAGACCCAGTACTTC
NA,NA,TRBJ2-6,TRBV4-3,CASSQEAGANVLTF,TGCGCCAGCAGCCAAGAAGCTGGGGCCAACGTCCTGACTTTC
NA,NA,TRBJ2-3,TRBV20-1,CSARGQGGPDTQYF,TGCAGTGCCAGAGGGCAGGGGGGCCCAGATACGCAGTATTTT
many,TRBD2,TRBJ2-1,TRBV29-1,CSVVSREDAQNEQFF,TGCAGCGTTGTATCGCGGGAGGATGCACAGAATGAGCAGTTCTTC
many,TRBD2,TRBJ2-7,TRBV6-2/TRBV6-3,CASSYSRGGAGLGEQYF,TGTGCCAGCAGTTACTCCCGCGGGGGAGCGGGATTGGGCGAGCAGTACTTC
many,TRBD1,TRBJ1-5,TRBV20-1,CSARGGTDGAQPQHF,TGCAGTGCCAGAGGCGGGACAGACGGTGCCCAGCCCCAGCATTTT
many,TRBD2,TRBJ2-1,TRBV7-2,CASSPGTSIGNEQFF,TGTGCCAGCAGCCCGGGGACTAGCATAGGCAATGAGCAGTTCTTC
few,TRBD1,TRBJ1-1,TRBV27,CASYQGAEAFF,TGTGCCAGTTACCAGGGGGCTGAAGCTTTCTTT
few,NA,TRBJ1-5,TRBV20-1,CSAARISQPQHF,TGCAGTGCCGCGCGGATTTCTCAGCCCCAGCATTTT
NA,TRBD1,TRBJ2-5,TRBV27,CASSLGTGPFQETQYF,TGTGCCAGCAGTTTAGGGACAGGGCCATTCCAAGAGACCCAGTACTTC
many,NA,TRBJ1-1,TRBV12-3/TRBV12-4,CASSLWGNLAFF,TGTGCCAGCAGTTTATGGGGCAATTTAGCTTTCTTT
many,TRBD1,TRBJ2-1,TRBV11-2,CASSPIRGLVNEQFF,TGTGCCAGCAGCCCCATCAGGGGGCTGGTCAATGAGCAGTTCTTC
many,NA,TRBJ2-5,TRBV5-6,CASSPTRTLQETQYF,TGTGCCAGCAGCCCTACGCGGACCTTACAAGAGACCCAGTACTTC
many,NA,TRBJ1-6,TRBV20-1,CSARVAGPSNSPLHF,TGCAGTGCTAGAGTTGCAGGGCCATCAAATTCACCCCTCCACTTT
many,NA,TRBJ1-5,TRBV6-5,CASSSPQGRSQPQHF,TGTGCCAGCAGTTCCCCCCAGGGAAGGTCTCAGCCCCAGCATTTT
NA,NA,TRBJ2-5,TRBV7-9,CASSLGLGTQYF,TGTGCCAGCAGCTTAGGTCTGGGGACCCAGTACTTC
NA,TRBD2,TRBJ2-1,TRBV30,CAWRKTQREDKLIREQFF,TGTGCCTGGAGGAAGACGCAGCGGGAGGACAAGCTAATAAGGGAGCAGTTCTTC
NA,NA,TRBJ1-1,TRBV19,CASSWVNTEAFF,TGTGCCAGCTCATGGGTGAACACTGAAGCTTTCTTT
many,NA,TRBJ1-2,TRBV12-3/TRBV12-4,CASTLGRYGYTF,TGTGCCAGCACCTTAGGAAGATATGGCTACACCTTC
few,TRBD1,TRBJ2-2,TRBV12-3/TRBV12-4,CASSLGGQGAGELFF,TGTGCCAGCAGTCTAGGGGGACAGGGGGCCGGGGAGCTGTTTTTT
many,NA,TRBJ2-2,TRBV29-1,CSVERTGELFF,TGCAGCGTTGAGAGAACCGGGGAGCTGTTTTTT
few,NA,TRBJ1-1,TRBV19,CASTQKGGRLLNTEAFF,TGTGCCAGTACCCAGAAGGGGGGTAGATTACTGAACACTGAAGCTTTCTTT
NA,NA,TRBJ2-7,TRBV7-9,CASQTIADEQYF,TGTGCCAGCCAGACCATTGCGGACGAGCAGTACTTC
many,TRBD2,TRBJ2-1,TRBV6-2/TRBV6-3,CASSSSGGQEQFF,TGTGCCAGCAGCAGTAGCGGGGGACAGGAGCAGTTCTTC
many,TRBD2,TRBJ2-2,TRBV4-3,CASSQDYGGLGVPGELFF,TGCGCCAGCAGCCAAGATTACGGCGGACTAGGGGTTCCCGGGGAGCTGTTTTTT
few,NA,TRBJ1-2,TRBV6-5,CASSYGSSGNYGYTF,TGTGCCAGCAGTTACGGCTCGTCAGGGAACTATGGCTACACCTTC
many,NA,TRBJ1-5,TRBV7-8,CATTGSLNQPQHF,TGTGCCACAACGGGCAGCCTCAATCAGCCCCAGCATTTT
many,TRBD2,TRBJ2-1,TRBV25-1,CASSVGTSGGNEQFF,TGTGCCAGCAGCGTCGGGACTAGCGGGGGAAATGAGCAGTTCTTC
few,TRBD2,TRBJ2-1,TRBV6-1,CASMGLAGYNEQFF,TGTGCCAGCATGGGACTAGCGGGATACAATGAGCAGTTCTTC
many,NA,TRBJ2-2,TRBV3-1,CASSQLGVGELFF,TGTGCCAGCAGCCAGTTGGGAGTCGGGGAGCTGTTTTTT
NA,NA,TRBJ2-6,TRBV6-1,CASSAAYRGANVLTF,TGTGCCAGCAGTGCCGCCTATCGAGGGGCCAACGTCCTGACTTTC
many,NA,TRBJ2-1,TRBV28,CASRDTRFYNEQFF,TGTGCCAGCAGGGATACTAGGTTCTATAATGAGCAGTTCTTC
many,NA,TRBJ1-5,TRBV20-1,CSASMTVGGRNQPQHF,TGCAGTGCTAGCATGACAGTCGGGGGCCGCAATCAGCCCCAGCATTTT
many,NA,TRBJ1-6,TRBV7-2,CASSLFMDIHNSPLHF,TGTGCCAGCAGCTTATTTATGGACATACATAATTCACCCCTCCACTTT
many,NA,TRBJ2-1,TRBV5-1,CASSLTDNEQFF,TGCGCCAGCAGCTTGACCGACAATGAGCAGTTCTTC
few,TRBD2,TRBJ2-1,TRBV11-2,CASSRTLAGVNNEQFF,TGTGCCAGCAGCAGAACCCTAGCGGGAGTCAACAATGAGCAGTTCTTC
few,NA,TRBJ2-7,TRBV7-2,CASSPGGGLPYEQYF,TGTGCCAGCAGCCCAGGGGGGGGGCTTCCCTACGAGCAGTACTTC